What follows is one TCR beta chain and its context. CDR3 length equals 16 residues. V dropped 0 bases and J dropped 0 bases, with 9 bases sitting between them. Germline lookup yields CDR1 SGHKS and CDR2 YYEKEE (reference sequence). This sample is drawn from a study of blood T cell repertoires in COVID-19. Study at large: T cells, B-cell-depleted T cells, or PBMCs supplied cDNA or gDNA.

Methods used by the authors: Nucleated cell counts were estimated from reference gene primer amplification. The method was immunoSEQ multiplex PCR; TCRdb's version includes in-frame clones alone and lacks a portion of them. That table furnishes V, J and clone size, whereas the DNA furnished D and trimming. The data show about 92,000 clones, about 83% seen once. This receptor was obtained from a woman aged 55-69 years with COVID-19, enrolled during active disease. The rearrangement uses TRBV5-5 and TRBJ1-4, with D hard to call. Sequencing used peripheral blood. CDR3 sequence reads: CASSLALSATNEKLFF. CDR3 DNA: TGTGCCAGCAGCTTGGCTTTGTCTGCAACTAATGAAAAACTGTTTTTT.